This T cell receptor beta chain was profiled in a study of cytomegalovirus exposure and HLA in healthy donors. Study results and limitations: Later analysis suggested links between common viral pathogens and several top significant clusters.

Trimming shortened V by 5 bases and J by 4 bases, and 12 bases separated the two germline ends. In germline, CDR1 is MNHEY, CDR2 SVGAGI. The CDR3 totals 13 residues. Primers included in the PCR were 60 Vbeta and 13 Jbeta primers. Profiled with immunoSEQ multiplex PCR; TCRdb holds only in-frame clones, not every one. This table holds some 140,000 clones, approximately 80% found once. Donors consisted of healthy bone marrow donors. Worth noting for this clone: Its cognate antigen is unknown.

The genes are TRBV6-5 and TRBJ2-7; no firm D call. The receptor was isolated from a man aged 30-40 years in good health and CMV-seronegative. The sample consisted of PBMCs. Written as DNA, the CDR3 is TGTGCCAGCAGTCAATTTCAGGTATACGAGCAGTACTTC. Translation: CASSQFQVYEQYF.